This is a list of T cell receptor beta chains from one sample in a study of T cell changes during pregnancy in multiple sclerosis. The protocol was immunoSEQ multiplex PCR, while the TCRdb copy is restricted to in-frame clones and leaves out a portion. The table has under 50,000 clones, 80% to 90% seen once; the top ten hold roughly 1.2%. The sequenced sample was CD4+ T cells from peripheral blood mononuclear cells, obtained after pregnancy. Source of these receptors: a female donor with multiple sclerosis, enrolled in a pregnancy study. The CDR3 runs from the conserved cysteine through the conserved F or W. The D gene is left open where the match is weak. Clone size, where shown, is once, few, many, or a class for clones that have expanded.

j_gene: TRBJ2-5; abundance: NA; v_gene: TRBV5-1; d_gene: TRBD1; CDR3aa: CASSLIWTGRETQYF; CDR3nt: TGCGCCAGCAGCTTGATATGGACAGGGAGGGAGACCCAGTACTTC
j_gene: TRBJ2-1; abundance: NA; v_gene: TRBV18; d_gene: NA; CDR3aa: CASSPLPTGGAGEQFF; CDR3nt: TGTGCCAGCTCACCCTTACCCACTGGGGGGGCAGGTGAGCAGTTCTTC
j_gene: TRBJ2-3; abundance: NA; v_gene: TRBV4-3; d_gene: TRBD2; CDR3aa: CASSQVGALAGVTDTQYF; CDR3nt: TGCGCCAGCAGCCAAGTGGGAGCACTAGCGGGGGTCACAGATACGCAGTATTTT
j_gene: TRBJ1-5; abundance: NA; v_gene: TRBV28; d_gene: NA; CDR3aa: CASRRFGGQPQHF; CDR3nt: TGTGCCAGCCGGCGGTTTGGCGGTCAGCCCCAGCATTTT
j_gene: TRBJ1-5; abundance: once; v_gene: TRBV19; d_gene: TRBD1; CDR3aa: CASSGTGDQPQHF; CDR3nt: TGTGCCAGTAGTGGGACAGGGGATCAGCCCCAGCATTTT
j_gene: TRBJ2-7; abundance: NA; v_gene: TRBV7-9; d_gene: NA; CDR3aa: CASSFEGTFAEQYF; CDR3nt: TGTGCCAGCAGCTTTGAGGGAACCTTCGCCGAGCAGTACTTC
j_gene: TRBJ2-5; abundance: NA; v_gene: TRBV29-1; d_gene: NA; CDR3aa: CSVSNFVNLLETQYF; CDR3nt: TGCAGCGTTTCGAATTTTGTAAATTTACTAGAGACCCAGTACTTC
j_gene: TRBJ2-7; abundance: NA; v_gene: TRBV4-1; d_gene: TRBD1; CDR3aa: CASSDRQGSYEQYF; CDR3nt: TGCGCCAGCAGTGACCGACAGGGGTCCTACGAGCAGTACTTC
j_gene: TRBJ2-7; abundance: NA; v_gene: TRBV7-2; d_gene: TRBD2; CDR3aa: CASSPGTSPYEQYF; CDR3nt: TGTGCCAGCAGCCCCGGGACTAGCCCGTACGAGCAGTACTTC
j_gene: TRBJ2-7; abundance: NA; v_gene: TRBV6-5; d_gene: NA; CDR3aa: CASSYGQSSYEQYF; CDR3nt: TGTGCCAGCAGTTACGGGCAGAGCTCCTACGAGCAGTACTTC
j_gene: TRBJ2-5; abundance: once; v_gene: TRBV5-1; d_gene: TRBD2; CDR3aa: CASSLASSGAQETQYF; CDR3nt: TGCGCCAGCAGCTTGGCCTCTAGCGGGGCCCAAGAGACCCAGTACTTC
j_gene: TRBJ1-1; abundance: once; v_gene: TRBV11-3; d_gene: TRBD1; CDR3aa: CASSLGGTGGEGTEAFF; CDR3nt: TGTGCCAGCAGCCTAGGGGGGACAGGGGGCGAAGGGACTGAAGCTTTCTTT
j_gene: TRBJ2-7; abundance: NA; v_gene: TRBV14; d_gene: TRBD1; CDR3aa: CASSHYRDRGSEQYF; CDR3nt: TGTGCCAGCAGCCACTATAGGGACAGGGGGAGCGAGCAGTACTTC
j_gene: TRBJ1-5; abundance: NA; v_gene: TRBV19; d_gene: NA; CDR3aa: CASSGRDNQPQHF; CDR3nt: TGTGCCAGTAGCGGACGGGACAATCAGCCCCAGCATTTT
j_gene: TRBJ2-1; abundance: once; v_gene: TRBV20-1; d_gene: NA; CDR3aa: CSAASSHEQFF; CDR3nt: TGCAGTGCTGCTAGCTCCCATGAGCAGTTCTTC
j_gene: TRBJ1-3; abundance: NA; v_gene: TRBV5-1; d_gene: TRBD1; CDR3aa: CASSLDRGQGNTIYF; CDR3nt: TGCGCCAGCAGCTTGGACAGGGGGCAGGGAAACACCATATATTTT
j_gene: TRBJ1-2; abundance: NA; v_gene: TRBV5-4; d_gene: TRBD1; CDR3aa: CASSLELGQGDGYTF; CDR3nt: TGTGCCAGCAGCTTGGAATTGGGGCAGGGGGATGGCTACACCTTC
j_gene: TRBJ2-5; abundance: NA; v_gene: TRBV6-4; d_gene: TRBD2; CDR3aa: CASTHPASGRAGETQYF; CDR3nt: TGTGCCAGCACTCACCCGGCTAGCGGGAGGGCCGGGGAGACCCAGTACTTC
j_gene: TRBJ2-7; abundance: NA; v_gene: TRBV5-1; d_gene: NA; CDR3aa: CASSLYAQGGYEQYF; CDR3nt: TGCGCCAGCAGCTTGTATGCCCAGGGTGGTTACGAGCAGTACTTC
j_gene: TRBJ2-7; abundance: NA; v_gene: TRBV11-1; d_gene: TRBD2; CDR3aa: CASSARLAGGIHEQYF; CDR3nt: TGTGCCAGCAGCGCCAGATTAGCGGGAGGAATCCACGAGCAGTACTTC
j_gene: TRBJ2-7; abundance: once; v_gene: TRBV4-3; d_gene: TRBD1; CDR3aa: CASSRAGGQGSYEQYF; CDR3nt: TGCGCCAGCAGCCGAGCCGGTGGACAGGGGTCCTACGAGCAGTACTTC
j_gene: TRBJ2-2; abundance: once; v_gene: TRBV29-1; d_gene: TRBD2; CDR3aa: CSVEDQGHRAGGPTGELFF; CDR3nt: TGCAGCGTTGAAGACCAGGGCCATAGGGCGGGAGGCCCCACCGGGGAGCTGTTTTTT
j_gene: TRBJ2-7; abundance: NA; v_gene: TRBV14; d_gene: TRBD1; CDR3aa: CASSRGQGAPYEQYF; CDR3nt: TGTGCCAGCAGCCGCGGACAGGGTGCCCCCTACGAGCAGTACTTC
j_gene: TRBJ1-1; abundance: few; v_gene: TRBV30; d_gene: NA; CDR3aa: CAWSVLGGGNTEAFF; CDR3nt: TGTGCCTGGAGTGTACTCGGCGGGGGGAACACTGAAGCTTTCTTT
j_gene: TRBJ2-1; abundance: NA; v_gene: TRBV19; d_gene: TRBD2; CDR3aa: CASSIGLAGYNEQFF; CDR3nt: TGTGCCAGTAGTATTGGACTAGCGGGTTACAATGAGCAGTTCTTC
j_gene: TRBJ2-1; abundance: NA; v_gene: TRBV28; d_gene: NA; CDR3aa: CASSQPDRANSDEQFF; CDR3nt: TGTGCCAGCAGTCAACCGGACAGAGCCAATAGCGATGAGCAGTTCTTC
j_gene: TRBJ2-5; abundance: NA; v_gene: TRBV5-1; d_gene: TRBD2; CDR3aa: CASSLASGSTETQYF; CDR3nt: TGCGCCAGCAGCTTGGCAAGCGGGAGCACCGAGACCCAGTACTTC
j_gene: TRBJ2-7; abundance: NA; v_gene: TRBV19; d_gene: TRBD2; CDR3aa: CASSMVGTGGGLAGVREQYF; CDR3nt: TGTGCCAGTAGTATGGTCGGGACAGGGGGTGGACTAGCGGGAGTACGCGAGCAGTACTTC
j_gene: TRBJ2-5; abundance: NA; v_gene: TRBV4-2; d_gene: TRBD1; CDR3aa: CASSQGNDREQETQYF; CDR3nt: TGTGCCAGCAGCCAAGGGAACGACAGGGAGCAAGAGACCCAGTACTTC
j_gene: TRBJ1-2; abundance: NA; v_gene: TRBV7-9; d_gene: NA; CDR3aa: CASSPRQNYGYTF; CDR3nt: TGTGCCAGCAGCCCCAGACAGAACTATGGCTACACCTTC
j_gene: TRBJ1-1; abundance: NA; v_gene: TRBV10-3; d_gene: NA; CDR3aa: CAISVGQGIGEAFF; CDR3nt: TGTGCCATCAGTGTGGGGCAGGGAATCGGTGAAGCTTTCTTT